Listed below are T cell receptor beta chains from one sample, sequenced in a study of blood T cell repertoires in COVID-19. Here immunoSEQ multiplex PCR was the method, and the copy in TCRdb shows in-frame clones only, minus some. The sample consists of fewer than 350,000 clones, about 87% of them appearing once. The sample comprised peripheral blood. The receptors shown here come from a young man with COVID-19, enrolled during active disease. Each CDR3 is given with its conserved first and last residue. A D gene is named only where the DNA matches it firmly. Clone size is given for some rows only: seen once, a few or many times, or a class if the clone is expanded.

j_gene: TRBJ2-1
abundance: -
v_gene: TRBV10-1
d_gene: -
CDR3nt: TGCGCCAGCAGATGGGCAGGTCGCATCCCGAATGAGCAGTTCTTC
CDR3aa: CASRWAGRIPNEQFF

j_gene: TRBJ2-5
abundance: few
v_gene: TRBV27
d_gene: TRBD1
CDR3nt: TGTGCCAGCAGCCCCAGGGGGCCGGGCCAAGAGACCCAGTACTTC
CDR3aa: CASSPRGPGQETQYF

j_gene: TRBJ2-1
abundance: -
v_gene: TRBV18
d_gene: -
CDR3nt: TGTGCCAGCTCACAATTCGAGGGGGGGCATGAGCAGTTCTTC
CDR3aa: CASSQFEGGHEQFF

j_gene: TRBJ2-1
abundance: -
v_gene: TRBV3-1/TRBV3-2
d_gene: TRBD2
CDR3nt: TGTGCCAGCAGCCAAGAGGATTACGGGGGGGCCAACAATGAGCAGTTCTTC
CDR3aa: CASSQEDYGGANNEQFF

j_gene: TRBJ1-1
abundance: -
v_gene: TRBV10-3
d_gene: TRBD1
CDR3nt: TGTGCCATCAGTGAGGAAGGGGGCTGGACTGAAGCTTTCTTT
CDR3aa: CAISEEGGWTEAFF

j_gene: TRBJ2-1
abundance: -
v_gene: TRBV27
d_gene: -
CDR3nt: TGTGCCATCGCAGGGTACTCCTACAATGAGCAGTTCTTC
CDR3aa: CAIAGYSYNEQFF

j_gene: TRBJ1-1
abundance: -
v_gene: TRBV5-1
d_gene: -
CDR3nt: TGCGCCAGCAGCTTCTCGAGAGGGACTGAAGCTTTCTTT
CDR3aa: CASSFSRGTEAFF

j_gene: TRBJ1-3
abundance: -
v_gene: TRBV1
d_gene: -
CDR3nt: TGCACCAGCAGCCAAGGGGGACAGGGCTCTGGAAACACCATATATTTT
CDR3aa: CTSSQGGQGSGNTIYF

j_gene: TRBJ2-3
abundance: -
v_gene: TRBV5-4
d_gene: -
CDR3nt: TGTGCCAGCAGCTTCCCCCTGACACTCACAGATACGCAGTATTTT
CDR3aa: CASSFPLTLTDTQYF

j_gene: TRBJ2-1
abundance: -
v_gene: TRBV18
d_gene: TRBD1
CDR3nt: TGTGCCAGCTCACCACCGTCAGGGGGCTCTTACAATGAGCAGTTCTTC
CDR3aa: CASSPPSGGSYNEQFF

j_gene: TRBJ2-7
abundance: -
v_gene: TRBV28
d_gene: TRBD1
CDR3nt: TGTGCGGGACGGAGGGACAGGGGCCCCTACGAGCAGTACTTC
CDR3aa: CAGRRDRGPYEQYF

j_gene: TRBJ2-7
abundance: once
v_gene: TRBV7-9
d_gene: TRBD2
CDR3nt: TGTGCCAGCAGCTTCGGGGGGGCATGGAACTTC
CDR3aa: CASSFGGAWNF

j_gene: TRBJ2-1
abundance: -
v_gene: TRBV3-1/TRBV3-2
d_gene: -
CDR3nt: TGTGCCAGCAGCCAAGAGACGCGGACTACAAATGAGCAGTTCTTC
CDR3aa: CASSQETRTTNEQFF

j_gene: TRBJ2-3
abundance: few
v_gene: TRBV28
d_gene: -
CDR3nt: TGTGCCAGCAGTCCCGGGACTGGGAAGGATCCCGAACGCACAGATACGCAGTATTTT
CDR3aa: CASSPGTGKDPERTDTQYF

j_gene: TRBJ2-2
abundance: -
v_gene: TRBV29-1
d_gene: -
CDR3nt: TGCAGCGTTGAATCGTCAGGTTACACCGGGGAGCTGTTTTTT
CDR3aa: CSVESSGYTGELFF

j_gene: TRBJ2-7
abundance: -
v_gene: TRBV9
d_gene: -
CDR3nt: TGTGCCAGCAGCGTAGGGGGCAGTACCTACGAGCAGTACTTC
CDR3aa: CASSVGGSTYEQYF

j_gene: TRBJ2-2
abundance: -
v_gene: TRBV9
d_gene: -
CDR3nt: TGTGCCAGCAGCGAGACAGGTTTTAACACCGGGGAGCTGTTTTTT
CDR3aa: CASSETGFNTGELFF

j_gene: TRBJ2-5
abundance: -
v_gene: TRBV5-4
d_gene: -
CDR3nt: TGTGCCAGCCAGAGGGCATCCCAAGAGACCCAGTACTTC
CDR3aa: CASQRASQETQYF

j_gene: TRBJ2-5
abundance: -
v_gene: TRBV3-1/TRBV3-2
d_gene: TRBD2
CDR3nt: TGTGCCAGCAGCCCCCAGGCACTAGCGGGACAAAAAGAGACCCAGTACTTC
CDR3aa: CASSPQALAGQKETQYF

j_gene: TRBJ2-7
abundance: -
v_gene: TRBV20-1
d_gene: -
CDR3nt: TGCAGTGCTCCACGAGGCGAGCAGTACTTC
CDR3aa: CSAPRGEQYF

j_gene: TRBJ1-1
abundance: -
v_gene: TRBV7-3
d_gene: -
CDR3nt: TGTGCCAGCAGCTTAAGTAGGAGCACTGAAGCTTTCTTT
CDR3aa: CASSLSRSTEAFF

j_gene: TRBJ1-3
abundance: -
v_gene: TRBV5-4
d_gene: -
CDR3nt: TGTGCCAGCAGCCGACAGGCCTCTGGAAACACCATATATTTT
CDR3aa: CASSRQASGNTIYF

j_gene: TRBJ1-1
abundance: few
v_gene: TRBV6-1
d_gene: -
CDR3nt: TGTGCCAGCAGTGAAAGAGGTGGCATTAACACTGAAGCTTTCTTT
CDR3aa: CASSERGGINTEAFF

j_gene: TRBJ2-7
abundance: -
v_gene: TRBV5-5
d_gene: TRBD1
CDR3nt: TGTGCCAGCAGCTTAACAGGGGGAATCAACGAGCAGTACTTC
CDR3aa: CASSLTGGINEQYF

j_gene: TRBJ2-7
abundance: once
v_gene: TRBV10-3
d_gene: -
CDR3nt: TGTGCCATCAGCGAAGACAGTTACGAGCAGTACTTC
CDR3aa: CAISEDSYEQYF

j_gene: TRBJ1-5
abundance: -
v_gene: TRBV19
d_gene: TRBD1
CDR3nt: TGTGCCAGCTCAACCCGACAGGGAGGTTGGAATCAGCCCCAGCATTTT
CDR3aa: CASSTRQGGWNQPQHF

j_gene: TRBJ2-1
abundance: -
v_gene: TRBV19
d_gene: -
CDR3nt: TGTGCCAGTAGTACGACCCTAAGACGGACTATCCACCTCCGGAATGAGCAGTTCTTC
CDR3aa: CASSTTLRRTIHLRNEQFF

j_gene: TRBJ1-2
abundance: -
v_gene: TRBV29-1
d_gene: -
CDR3nt: TGCAGCGGGGCCAGGGGAAACTATGGCTACACCTTC
CDR3aa: CSGARGNYGYTF

j_gene: TRBJ2-1
abundance: once
v_gene: TRBV28
d_gene: -
CDR3nt: TGTGCCAGCAGTTTATGGGGCAGTTTCTCCTACAATGAGCAGTTCTTC
CDR3aa: CASSLWGSFSYNEQFF

j_gene: TRBJ1-1
abundance: -
v_gene: TRBV4-1
d_gene: -
CDR3nt: TGCGCCAGCAGCCAAACATTAGCGACTTCAAGGAACACTGAAGCTTTCTTT
CDR3aa: CASSQTLATSRNTEAFF

j_gene: TRBJ1-5
abundance: once
v_gene: TRBV11-2
d_gene: -
CDR3nt: TGTGCCAGCAGCCCGAATTATGGGACATCTGGCAATCAGCCCCAGCATTTT
CDR3aa: CASSPNYGTSGNQPQHF

j_gene: TRBJ1-6
abundance: -
v_gene: TRBV30
d_gene: TRBD1
CDR3nt: TGTGCCTGGAGCAGGACAGGGGAAGGTTCACCCCTCCACTTT
CDR3aa: CAWSRTGEGSPLHF

j_gene: TRBJ2-4
abundance: -
v_gene: TRBV7-2
d_gene: TRBD1
CDR3nt: TGTGCCAGCAGCTTACTGGCAGGGGGCGAGGGCATTCAGTACTTC
CDR3aa: CASSLLAGGEGIQYF

j_gene: TRBJ1-2
abundance: -
v_gene: TRBV7-7
d_gene: TRBD1
CDR3nt: TGTGCCAGCACCCTAGAGCAGGGGGGCTTCTATGGCTACACCTTC
CDR3aa: CASTLEQGGFYGYTF

j_gene: TRBJ2-1
abundance: -
v_gene: TRBV3-1/TRBV3-2
d_gene: TRBD2
CDR3nt: TGTGCCAGCAGCCCAAATCTAGCGGGGGCCTACTACAATGAGCAGTTCTTC
CDR3aa: CASSPNLAGAYYNEQFF

j_gene: TRBJ2-7
abundance: -
v_gene: TRBV27
d_gene: -
CDR3nt: TGTGCCAGCAGCCGGGGGGTGACAGGGGACTACGAGCAGTACTTC
CDR3aa: CASSRGVTGDYEQYF

j_gene: TRBJ1-1
abundance: -
v_gene: TRBV18
d_gene: TRBD1
CDR3nt: TGTGCCAGCTCACCACCGGGACAGGGAGCTGAAGCTTTCTTT
CDR3aa: CASSPPGQGAEAFF

j_gene: TRBJ1-2
abundance: -
v_gene: TRBV29-1
d_gene: -
CDR3nt: TGCAGCGTTGAGGCGGAAAGTCCGTATGGCTACACCTTC
CDR3aa: CSVEAESPYGYTF

j_gene: TRBJ2-1
abundance: -
v_gene: TRBV7-3
d_gene: TRBD2
CDR3nt: TGTGCCAGCAGCTTATTTCCCCCGGGACTAGCGGGCAATGAGCAGTTCTTC
CDR3aa: CASSLFPPGLAGNEQFF

j_gene: TRBJ1-5
abundance: -
v_gene: TRBV7-9
d_gene: TRBD1
CDR3nt: TGTGCCAGCAGCAGACAGGGGGCCAGCAATCAGCCCCAGCATTTT
CDR3aa: CASSRQGASNQPQHF

j_gene: TRBJ1-2
abundance: -
v_gene: TRBV18
d_gene: TRBD1
CDR3nt: TGTGCCAGCTCACCATATGAAGGGGGCGAGGGCTACACCTTC
CDR3aa: CASSPYEGGEGYTF

j_gene: TRBJ1-4
abundance: -
v_gene: TRBV27
d_gene: TRBD1
CDR3nt: TGTGCCAGCAGTTTATCCCGGACAGGGAATGAAAAACTGTTTTTT
CDR3aa: CASSLSRTGNEKLFF

j_gene: TRBJ2-7
abundance: -
v_gene: TRBV27
d_gene: TRBD2
CDR3nt: TGTGCCAGCAGTGAGTCGGGGGGGTCCTACGAGCAGTACTTC
CDR3aa: CASSESGGSYEQYF

j_gene: TRBJ2-3
abundance: -
v_gene: TRBV5-1
d_gene: -
CDR3nt: TGCGCCAGCAGCCAGGGGACCTCCACAGATACGCAGTATTTT
CDR3aa: CASSQGTSTDTQYF

j_gene: TRBJ1-6
abundance: -
v_gene: TRBV18
d_gene: TRBD1
CDR3nt: TGTGCCAGCTCACCGGACAGGGACTCACCCCTCCACTTT
CDR3aa: CASSPDRDSPLHF

j_gene: TRBJ2-1
abundance: once
v_gene: TRBV5-1
d_gene: TRBD2
CDR3nt: TGCGCCAGCTGGGCTAGCGGGATATATGAGCAGTTCTTC
CDR3aa: CASWASGIYEQFF

j_gene: TRBJ1-2
abundance: once
v_gene: TRBV6-5
d_gene: TRBD1
CDR3nt: TGTGCCAGCAGTAGAGACAGGGACTATGGCTACACCTTC
CDR3aa: CASSRDRDYGYTF

j_gene: TRBJ2-3
abundance: -
v_gene: TRBV19
d_gene: TRBD1
CDR3nt: TGTGCCAGTAGTGAGGGGACAGGGGGCTGGTATTTT
CDR3aa: CASSEGTGGWYF

j_gene: TRBJ1-5
abundance: -
v_gene: TRBV5-1
d_gene: TRBD1
CDR3nt: TGCGCCAGCAGCCTAACCGGGACAGGGCCCCATAGCAATCAGCCCCAGCATTTT
CDR3aa: CASSLTGTGPHSNQPQHF

j_gene: TRBJ1-2
abundance: -
v_gene: TRBV29-1
d_gene: TRBD1
CDR3nt: TGCAGCGTTGAAGAAACCCAGGGGGCAGGCTATGGCTACACCTTC
CDR3aa: CSVEETQGAGYGYTF

j_gene: TRBJ1-3
abundance: few
v_gene: TRBV2
d_gene: -
CDR3nt: TGTGCCAGCAGTGAAGGGCACTCTGGAAACACCATATATTTT
CDR3aa: CASSEGHSGNTIYF

j_gene: TRBJ2-7
abundance: -
v_gene: TRBV7-9
d_gene: TRBD1
CDR3nt: TGTGCCAGCAACGGACAGGGCGGGTACGAGCAGTACTTC
CDR3aa: CASNGQGGYEQYF

j_gene: TRBJ2-3
abundance: -
v_gene: TRBV5-1
d_gene: -
CDR3nt: TGCGCCAGCAGCTTGGGGTGGCCCCCACAGGAACCTACAGATACGCAGTATTTT
CDR3aa: CASSLGWPPQEPTDTQYF

j_gene: TRBJ1-5
abundance: -
v_gene: TRBV12-3/TRBV12-4
d_gene: -
CDR3nt: TGTGCCAGCAGTTCTGGCCAGCCCCAGCATTTT
CDR3aa: CASSSGQPQHF

j_gene: TRBJ1-1
abundance: -
v_gene: TRBV28
d_gene: -
CDR3nt: TGTGCCAGCAGTTTCCAGGGCTATAGGACTGAAGCTTTCTTT
CDR3aa: CASSFQGYRTEAFF

j_gene: TRBJ1-1
abundance: few
v_gene: TRBV5-1
d_gene: -
CDR3nt: TGCGCCAGCAGCTTAGGAGGGGACTACACTGAAGCTTTCTTT
CDR3aa: CASSLGGDYTEAFF

j_gene: TRBJ2-7
abundance: -
v_gene: TRBV20-1
d_gene: -
CDR3nt: TGCAGTGCTAGTATCTCCGAGTACGAGCAGTACTTC
CDR3aa: CSASISEYEQYF

j_gene: TRBJ2-1
abundance: -
v_gene: TRBV5-4
d_gene: TRBD2
CDR3nt: TGTGCCAGCAGCTTAGGCAACCGGGGGGGGACGGATGAGCAGTTCTTC
CDR3aa: CASSLGNRGGTDEQFF

j_gene: TRBJ2-3
abundance: -
v_gene: TRBV6-5
d_gene: -
CDR3nt: TGTGCCAGCAGTTATTTCGGGAGACTCACAGATACGCAGTATTTT
CDR3aa: CASSYFGRLTDTQYF